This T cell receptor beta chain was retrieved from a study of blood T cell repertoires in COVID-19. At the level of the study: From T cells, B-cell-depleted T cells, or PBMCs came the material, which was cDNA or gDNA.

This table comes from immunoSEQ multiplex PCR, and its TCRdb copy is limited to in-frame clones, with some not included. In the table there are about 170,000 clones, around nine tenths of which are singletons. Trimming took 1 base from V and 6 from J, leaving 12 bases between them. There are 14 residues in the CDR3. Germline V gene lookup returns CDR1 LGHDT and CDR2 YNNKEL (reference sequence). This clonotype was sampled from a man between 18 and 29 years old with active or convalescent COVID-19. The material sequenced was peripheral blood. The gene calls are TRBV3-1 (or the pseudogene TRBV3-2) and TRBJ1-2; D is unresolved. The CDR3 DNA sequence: TGTGCCAGCAGCCAAGTGACGGGGTGGAATGGCTACACCTTC. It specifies CASSQVTGWNGYTF.